This TCR beta chain derives from a study of blood T cell repertoires in COVID-19. As for the study in general: COVID-19 samples collected from the United States, Italy and Spain covered acute and convalescent phases.

TCRdb's table, derived via immunoSEQ multiplex PCR, lists solely in-frame clones and lacks some. The sample shows hundreds of thousands of clones, 80% to 90% of them seen only once. The J segment lost 0 bases and the V segment lost 9 bases, leaving 14 bases of the junction unmatched. The CDR3 totals 17 residues. The germline CDR1 and CDR2 sequences are KGHSH and LQKENI. The clonotype originates from a woman aged 70-85 years with COVID-19, enrolled during active disease. This rearrangement joins TRBV18 to TRBJ1-5; 7 positions agree with TRBD1. The sample consisted of peripheral blood. The CDR3: CARDRYPAGNSNQPQHF. CDR3 nucleotide sequence: TGTGCCAGGGACAGGTACCCGGCCGGGAATAGCAATCAGCCCCAGCATTTT.